This T cell receptor (beta chain) was sequenced in a study of T cell changes during pregnancy in multiple sclerosis. The method was immunoSEQ multiplex PCR; TCRdb's version includes in-frame clones alone and lacks a portion of them. The sample records over 80,000 clones, about nine tenths being singletons. V shed 2 bases and J 8 bases; nucleotides not matched to a gene: 11. This CDR3 has 15 residues. Germline-derived CDR1 and CDR2 are KGHSH and LQKENI. The origin of this receptor is a female donor in good health, enrolled as a control in a pregnancy study. The sample here was peripheral blood, taken in the second trimester of pregnancy. The V and J genes are TRBV18 and TRBJ1-2; the match to TRBD1 covers 7 bases. The CDR3 loop reads CASSPEVTGAWGYTF. The CDR3 coding sequence is TGTGCCAGCTCACCAGAGGTCACAGGGGCCTGGGGCTACACCTTC.